Presented here are 3 T cell receptor beta chains from one specimen sequenced in a study of CD8+CD57+ T cells in acquired aplastic anemia. Profiling of TCR beta VDJ combinations and CDR3 sequences used genomic DNA as template. TCRdb re-called the reads with MiXCR, one entry per CDR3 protein. The sample has about 160,000 distinct CDR3 sequences; around 40% are singletons. The specimen was sorted CD4+, CD8+, or CD8+CD57+ T cells (not recorded which) from PBMCs. These receptors originate from a human donor in good health.

This clonotype was counted ten times or more. The chain joins TRBV5-6 to TRBJ2-6; D ambiguous. V lost 2 bases to trimming and J lost 1 base, with 10 bases between them. Germline loops: CDR1 SGHDT, CDR2 YYEEEE. The CDR3 covers 16 residues. The CDR3 protein is CASSFGPQSGANVLTF. The CDR3, as DNA: TGTGCCAGCAGCTTCGGACCACAATCTGGGGCCAACGTCCTGACTTTC.

The rearrangement links TRBV5-6 to TRBJ1-6; D might be TRBD1 (6 bases). Germline CDR1 and CDR2: SGHDT and YYEEEE. This CDR3 comprises 13 residues. V lost 2 bases and J 14 bases, leaving 14 bases between the germline ends. The CDR3 coding sequence is TGTGCCAGCAGCTTTTGGACAGATCGGTCCCTCCACTTT. Its translation is CASSFWTDRSLHF. Complete variable domain (other parts from reference TRBV5-6 and TRBJ1-6): DAGVTQSPTHLIKTRGQQVTLRCSPKSGHDTVSWYQQALGQGPQFIFQYYEEEERQRGNFPDRFSGHQFPNYSSELNVNALLLGDSALYLCASSFWTDRSLHFGNGTRLTVT.

V and J are TRBV10-3 and TRBJ1-1, with TRBD1 identical over 8 bases. V was clipped by 6 bases and J by 6 bases; unmatched bases: 9. The CDR3 covers 14 residues. Germline-derived CDR1 and CDR2 are ENHRY and SYGVKD. CDR3 DNA: TGTGCCATCAGGGGGACAGGAGACAACGCTGAAGCTTTCTTT. This sequence encodes CAIRGTGDNAEAFF.